Presented here are 5 T cell receptor beta chains from one specimen sequenced in a study of cytotoxic CD8 clonotypes in ibrutinib-treated CLL. Produced via immunoSEQ multiplex PCR; TCRdb's table is partial and in-frame only. Among about 32,000 clones listed, 71% were seen once. The sample in question was PBMCs, obtained at disease progression, from a patient treated with ibrutinib. These receptors came from a human donor with chronic lymphocytic leukemia.

The J gene is TRBJ2-7, the V gene TRBV15; no reliable D call. Germline V gene lookup returns CDR1 LNHNV and CDR2 YYDKDF (reference sequence). The CDR3 loop spans 13 amino acids. Trimming left V 0 bases short and J 5 bases short, with 8 bases between. In DNA form, the CDR3 reads TGTGCCACCAGCAGAGACAGGTCCCACGAGCAGTACTTC. Encoded protein: CATSRDRSHEQYF.

J is TRBJ2-3 and V is TRBV4-2; D may be TRBD2 (6 bases). Germline CDR1 reads LGHNA; CDR2 reads YNFKEQ. The CDR3 is 16 residues long. Trimming removed 3 bases from V and 2 bases from J, with 15 bases in between. Written as DNA, the CDR3 is TGTGCCAGCAGCCAGGGGGGAGATTCGGACACAGATACGCAGTATTTT. It yields the protein CASSQGGDSDTDTQYF.

The rearrangement joins TRBV28 to TRBJ1-1, with a weak D call TRBD1 (6 bases). V shed 5 bases and J shed 2 bases, with 12 bases lying between them. Germline V gene data show CDR1 as MDHEN and CDR2 as SYDVKM. The CDR3 runs to 14 residues. CDR3 bases: TGTGCCAGCAGTACCGCAGGGGCCAACACTGAAGCTTTCTTT. This translates into CASSTAGANTEAFF.

This rearrangement joins TRBV2 to TRBJ2-1; 8 bases line up with TRBD1. Per germline, CDR1 SNHLY and CDR2 FYNNEI. After removal of 4 bases from V and 8 bases from J, the junction contained 4 bases not matched to a gene. This CDR3 has 13 residues. The CDR3 loop reads CASSADRDHEQFF. The CDR3 region has the DNA TGTGCCAGCAGTGCGGACAGGGACCATGAGCAGTTCTTC.

About this clone: An end of the junction differs from the germline gene, which may be a read error. The rearrangement uses TRBV15 and TRBJ2-3; D is tentatively TRBD1 or TRBD2 (6 bases each). The CDR3 runs to 12 residues. The germline CDR1 and CDR2 sequences are LNHNV and YYDKDF (reference sequence). In nucleotides, the CDR3 is TGTGCCACCAGCTTCCGAGGTGGAGGGGGGAATTTT. This codes for CATSFRGGGGNF.